Below are 16 T cell receptor beta chains sequenced from a single sample in a study of T-cell memory formation after mild COVID-19. TCRdb used MiXCR to reprocess the 5' RACE reads, holding one entry per CDR3 protein. The sample lists hundreds of thousands of distinct CDR3 sequences, 15% to 20% occurring once. Sequenced input: PBMCs or a T cell subset sorted from them (not recorded which). Every receptor here comes from an adult woman who had mild COVID-19 (a few samples of this study predate the infection). Cell type and time point are not known.

This chain uses TRBV5-4 with TRBJ1-2; 7 nucleotides line up with TRBD1. CDR1 is SGHNT, CDR2 YYREEE, per germline (reference sequence). CDR3 length equals 13 residues. Trimming at V came to 5 bases and at J to 6 bases, leaving 7 bases not matched to a gene. The CDR3 here is CASRIGGTDGYTF. The CDR3 nucleotides read TGTGCCAGCAGGATAGGGGGCACGGATGGCTACACCTTC.

The gene calls are TRBV19 and TRBJ2-6; TRBD2 might be the D (6 bases). The CDR3 length is 14 residues. From germline, CDR1 is LNHDA and CDR2 SQIVND (reference sequence). V was shortened by 7 bases and J by 2 bases, with 9 bases between the two germline ends. The CDR3 DNA reads TGTGCCAGTAAACGCGGGACTGGGGCCAACGTCCTGACTTTC. It translates to CASKRGTGANVLTF.

The rearrangement uses TRBV2 and TRBJ1-5; TRBD1 is a possible D gene (5 bases). Germline-derived CDR1 and CDR2 are SNHLY and FYNNEI. CDR3 length: 13 amino acids. V lost 6 bases to trimming and J lost 7 bases, with 13 bases between them. This CDR3 reads CASSSVGEQPQHF. Written as DNA, the CDR3 is TGTGCCAGCAGCTCCGTGGGGGAACAGCCCCAGCATTTT.

V usage is TRBV28 and J usage is TRBJ2-7, with 13 nucleotides matching TRBD2. J was trimmed by 6 bases and V by 6 bases; bases with no gene match: 2. This CDR3 is built from 13 residues. CDR1 and CDR2 (germline): MDHEN, SYDVKM. For the CDR3, the DNA is TGTGCCAGCAGACTAGCGGGAGGGTTCGAGCAGTACTTC. Translating it yields CASRLAGGFEQYF. Based on the CDR3 plus reference TRBV28 and TRBJ2-7, the full variable domain is DVKVTQSSRYLVKRTGEKVFLECVQDMDHENMFWYRQDPGLGLRLIYFSYDVKMKEKGDIPEGYSVSREKKERFSLILESASTNQTSMYLCASRLAGGFEQYFGPGTRLTVT.

This sequence joins TRBV7-9 and TRBJ2-2; 7 bases are a match to TRBD2. The CDR3 consists of 15 residues. With 5 bases clipped from V and 4 bases from J, the junction kept 7 bases outside the gene matches. Germline-derived CDR1 and CDR2 are SEHNR and FQNEAQ (reference sequence). The CDR3 DNA reads TGTGCCAGCAGCCCAGGGACTATAACCACCGGGGAGCTGTTTTTT. Its protein is CASSPGTITTGELFF.

This clonotype was found a few times. The chain couples TRBV5-1 to TRBJ2-7, with D possibly TRBD2 on 5 matching bases. CDR3 length: 14 amino acids. From germline, CDR1 is SGHRS and CDR2 YFSETQ. The V end was cut by 2 bases, the J end by 6 bases, with 15 bases between. DNA for the CDR3: TGCGCCAGCAGCTTCTCTCCGGGTGCGGGCGAGCAGTACTTC. Its protein is CASSFSPGAGEQYF.

This clonotype was counted only a few times. V is TRBV20-1 and J is TRBJ1-1, with 9 bases aligning to TRBD1. The germline V gene encodes CDR1 DFQATT and CDR2 SNEGSKA (reference sequence). The CDR3 extends over 15 amino acids. The trim removed 2 bases at V and 4 bases at J, leaving 8 bases unmatched. CDR3 sequence: CSARNPGQGFTEAFF. CDR3 DNA: TGCAGTGCTAGAAATCCGGGACAGGGATTCACTGAAGCTTTCTTT.

The V and J genes are TRBV12-3 or TRBV12-4 and TRBJ1-4, with D perhaps matching TRBD1 (6 bases). The ends were cut back, 6 bases at V and 0 bases at J, with 14 bases in the middle. The CDR3 contains 16 residues. CDR3 region: CASRQATGATNEKLFF. The CDR3 nucleotides read TGTGCCAGCAGACAAGCGACAGGAGCAACTAATGAAAAACTGTTTTTT.

The V and J genes are TRBV4-3 and TRBJ2-5; no definite D call. This CDR3 region has 13 residues. CDR1 and CDR2 from the germline V gene are LGHNA and YSLEER. The ends were cut back, 0 bases at V and 7 bases at J, with 9 bases in the middle. The CDR3 DNA is TGCGCCAGCAGCCAAGAGGCATTAGGGACCCAGTACTTC. Translating gives CASSQEALGTQYF.

In this sample, this clonotype turned up a few times. The CDR3 region has the DNA TGTGCCAGCAGCCCTGGACAGGTCTCGAACACCGGGGAGCTGTTTTTT. As protein: CASSPGQVSNTGELFF. The chain couples TRBV6-5 to TRBJ2-2; 7 bases match TRBD1. The CDR3 length is 16 residues. V lost 6 bases, J lost 0 bases, and 7 bases stayed unmatched. Germline V CDR1 and CDR2: MNHEY, SVGAGI.

There are a few counts of this clonotype. This chain joins TRBV7-3 and TRBJ2-5; 7 nucleotides agree with TRBD2. The CDR3 is 14 amino acids. The germline V gene has CDR1 SGHTA and CDR2 FQGTGA. The trim removed 3 bases at V and 4 bases at J, leaving 5 bases unmatched. CDR3 sequence: CASSFSGGRETQYF. The CDR3 DNA reads TGTGCCAGCAGCTTTTCGGGAGGTCGAGAGACCCAGTACTTC.

There are a few counts of this clonotype. The gene calls are TRBV7-9 and TRBJ1-3; D unresolved. The CDR3 spans 14 residues. V lost 5 bases to trimming and J lost 0 bases, with 8 bases between them. CDR1 is SEHNR and CDR2 is FQNEAQ in the germline V gene (reference sequence). CDR3 protein: CASSRLSSGNTIYF. In nucleotides, the CDR3 is TGTGCCAGCAGCCGGCTAAGCTCTGGAAACACCATATATTTT.

This clonotype has just a few counts. Because the CDR3's place on the DNA is in doubt, the DNA is left out and the CDR3 is given as listed by TCRdb. The V gene is TRBV7-9, the J gene TRBJ1-3. The length of the CDR3 is 15 amino acids, counting both ends. Per the germline V gene, CDR1 is SEHNR and CDR2 is FQNEAQ (reference sequence). The CDR3 here is CASSTSGVSGNTIYF.

The chain recombines TRBV6-2 or TRBV6-3 with TRBJ1-5; D remains unclear. V was shortened by 6 bases and J by 5 bases, with 20 bases between the two germline ends. Germline V lookup: CDR1 MNHEY, CDR2 SVGEGT. The CDR3 length is 16 residues. CDR3 loop: CASSPRPARTDQPQHF. In DNA, the CDR3 is TGTGCCAGCAGCCCCCGTCCGGCCAGGACCGATCAGCCCCAGCATTTT.

This clonotype occurred once. V and J are TRBV30 and TRBJ2-5; 11 bases are shared with TRBD2. This CDR3 has 15 residues. The germline V gene has CDR1 GTSNPN and CDR2 SVGIG (reference sequence). J gave up 1 base and V 3 bases, and 4 bases lay outside the gene matches. CDR3: CAWSPGLAAQETQYF. DNA of the CDR3: TGTGCCTGGAGCCCGGGACTAGCGGCCCAAGAGACCCAGTACTTC.

This clonotype was counted between two and nine times. The chain recombines TRBV24-1 with TRBJ2-1, with D uncertain. The CDR3 is 12 amino acids. Germline V lookup: CDR1 KGHDR, CDR2 SFDVKD. V was trimmed by 8 bases and J by 0 bases, leaving 4 bases between them. This CDR3 is CATKSSYNEQFF. As DNA, the CDR3 is TGTGCCACCAAAAGCTCCTACAATGAGCAGTTCTTC.